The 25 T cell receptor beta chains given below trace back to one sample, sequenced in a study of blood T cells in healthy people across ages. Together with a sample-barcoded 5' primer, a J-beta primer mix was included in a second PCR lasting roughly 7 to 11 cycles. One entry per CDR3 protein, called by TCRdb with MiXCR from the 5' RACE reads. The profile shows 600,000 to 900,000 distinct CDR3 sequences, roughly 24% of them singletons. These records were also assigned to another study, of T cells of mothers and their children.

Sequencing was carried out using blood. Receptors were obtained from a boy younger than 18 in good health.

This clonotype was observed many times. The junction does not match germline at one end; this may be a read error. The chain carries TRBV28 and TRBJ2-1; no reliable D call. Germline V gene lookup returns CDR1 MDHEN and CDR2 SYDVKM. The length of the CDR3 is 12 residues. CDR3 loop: CASSLSYNEQFF. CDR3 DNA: TGTGCCAGCAGCTTATCCTACAATGAGCAGTTCTTC.

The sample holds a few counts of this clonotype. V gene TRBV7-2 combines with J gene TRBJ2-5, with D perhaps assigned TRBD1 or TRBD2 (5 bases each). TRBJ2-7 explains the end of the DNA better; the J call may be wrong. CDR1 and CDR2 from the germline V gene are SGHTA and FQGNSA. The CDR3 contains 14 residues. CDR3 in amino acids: CASSLGRVSYEQYF. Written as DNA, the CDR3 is TGTGCCAGCAGCTTGGGGCGGGTGTCCTACGAGCAGTACTTC.

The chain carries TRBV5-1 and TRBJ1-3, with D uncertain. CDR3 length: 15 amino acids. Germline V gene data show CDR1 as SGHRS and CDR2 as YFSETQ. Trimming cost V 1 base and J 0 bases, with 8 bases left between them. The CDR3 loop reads CASSLMGGSGNTIYF. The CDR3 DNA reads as TGCGCCAGCAGCTTGATGGGCGGCTCTGGAAACACCATATATTTT.

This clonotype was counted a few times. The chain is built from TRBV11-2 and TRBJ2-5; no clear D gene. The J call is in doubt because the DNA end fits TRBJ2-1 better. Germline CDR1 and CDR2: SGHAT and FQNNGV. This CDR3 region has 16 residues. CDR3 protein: CASSPYGRSVNSEQFF. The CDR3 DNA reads TGTGCCAGCAGCCCCTACGGCAGGAGCGTCAATAGTGAGCAGTTCTTC.

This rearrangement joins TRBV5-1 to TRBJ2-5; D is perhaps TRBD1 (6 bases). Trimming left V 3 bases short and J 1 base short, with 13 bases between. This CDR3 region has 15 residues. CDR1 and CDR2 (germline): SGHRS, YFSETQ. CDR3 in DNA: TGCGCCAGCAGCTGGATAGGGGACATCCAAGAGACCCAGTACTTC. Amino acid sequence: CASSWIGDIQETQYF. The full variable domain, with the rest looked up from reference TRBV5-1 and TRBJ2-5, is KAGVTQTPRYLIKTRGQQVTLSCSPISGHRSVSWYQQTPGQGLQFLFEYFSETQRNKGNFPGRFSGRQFSNSRSEMNVSTLELGDSALYLCASSWIGDIQETQYFGPGTRLLVL.

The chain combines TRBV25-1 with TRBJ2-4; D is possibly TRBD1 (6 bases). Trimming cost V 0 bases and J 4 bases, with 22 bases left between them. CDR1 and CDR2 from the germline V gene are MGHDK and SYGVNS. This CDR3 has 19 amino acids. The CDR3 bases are TGTGCCAGCAGTGAATATTCTCTTTGGGACAAGCACTCGAAAAACATTCAGTACTTC. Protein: CASSEYSLWDKHSKNIQYF.

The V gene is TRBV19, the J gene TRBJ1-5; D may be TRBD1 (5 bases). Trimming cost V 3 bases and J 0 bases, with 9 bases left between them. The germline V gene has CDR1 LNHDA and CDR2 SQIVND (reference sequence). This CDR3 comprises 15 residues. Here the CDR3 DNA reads TGTGCCAGTAGTATGGGGCGGGATAGCAATCAGCCCCAGCATTTT. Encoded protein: CASSMGRDSNQPQHF.

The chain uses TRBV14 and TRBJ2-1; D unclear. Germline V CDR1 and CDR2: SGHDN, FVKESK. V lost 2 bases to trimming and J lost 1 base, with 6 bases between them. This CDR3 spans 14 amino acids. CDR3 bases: TGTGCCAGCAGCCAACTCGGTTCCTACAATGAGCAGTTCTTC. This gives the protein CASSQLGSYNEQFF.

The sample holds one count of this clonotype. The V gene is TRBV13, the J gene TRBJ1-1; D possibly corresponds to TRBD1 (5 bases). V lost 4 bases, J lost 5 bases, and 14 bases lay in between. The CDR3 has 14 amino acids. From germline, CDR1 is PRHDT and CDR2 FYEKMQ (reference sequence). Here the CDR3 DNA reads TGTGCCAGCAGCTCCCACGGAGGGGTTACTGAAGCTTTCTTT. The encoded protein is CASSSHGGVTEAFF.

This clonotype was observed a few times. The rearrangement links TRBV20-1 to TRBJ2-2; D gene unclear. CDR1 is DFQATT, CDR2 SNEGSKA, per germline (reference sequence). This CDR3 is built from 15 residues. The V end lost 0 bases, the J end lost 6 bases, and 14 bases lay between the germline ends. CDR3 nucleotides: TGCAGTGCTAGAGAGTTTGAAACGTCCGCCGGGGAGCTGTTTTTT. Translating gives CSAREFETSAGELFF.

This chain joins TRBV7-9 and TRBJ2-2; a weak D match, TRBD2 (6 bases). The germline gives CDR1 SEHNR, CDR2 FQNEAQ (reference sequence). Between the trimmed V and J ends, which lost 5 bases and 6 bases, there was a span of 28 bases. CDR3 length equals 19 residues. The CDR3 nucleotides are TGTGCCAGCAGCCTCCCAGCTAGCTCCGGGGCGGGAAGAGCCGGGGAGCTGTTTTTT. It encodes CASSLPASSGAGRAGELFF.

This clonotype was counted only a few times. CDR3 nucleotide sequence: TGTGCCAGCTCACCTAACGGGCTAGCCAAAAACATTCAGTACTTC. Translation: CASSPNGLAKNIQYF. The V call is TRBV18, the J call TRBJ2-4; D gene uncertain. V lost 3 bases and J lost 0, with 9 bases in between. CDR1 and CDR2 from the germline V gene are KGHSH and LQKENI. The CDR3 runs 15 residues.

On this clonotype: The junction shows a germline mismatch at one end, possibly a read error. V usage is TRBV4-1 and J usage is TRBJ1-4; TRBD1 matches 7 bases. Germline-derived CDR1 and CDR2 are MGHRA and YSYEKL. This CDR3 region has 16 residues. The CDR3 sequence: CVSSQPARDSNEKLFF. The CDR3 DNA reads TGCGTCAGCAGCCAACCAGCTCGGGACAGTAATGAAAAACTGTTTTTT.

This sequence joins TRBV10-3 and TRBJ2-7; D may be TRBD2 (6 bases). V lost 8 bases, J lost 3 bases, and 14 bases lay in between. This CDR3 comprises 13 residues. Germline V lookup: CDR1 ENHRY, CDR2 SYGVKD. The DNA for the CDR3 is TGTGCCATCGGACCCCTAGCGATCTACGAGCAGTACTTC. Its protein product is CAIGPLAIYEQYF.

The CDR3 nucleotides are TGTGCCAGCAGCGTAGATGGAGGGGGCCGGCCCCAGCATTTT. Its translation: CASSVDGGGRPQHF. The J gene is TRBJ1-5, the V gene TRBV9; 7 bases are a match to TRBD1. CDR1 is SGDLS, CDR2 YYNGEE, per germline. V dropped 0 bases and J dropped 9; count of bases not matched to a gene: 6. This CDR3 is built from 14 residues.

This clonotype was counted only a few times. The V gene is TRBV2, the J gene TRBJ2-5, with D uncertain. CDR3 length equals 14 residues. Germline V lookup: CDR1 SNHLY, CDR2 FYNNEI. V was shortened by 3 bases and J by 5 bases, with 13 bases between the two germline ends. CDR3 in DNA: TGTGCCAGCAGTGAGATGACTGTCTGGGAGACCCAGTACTTC. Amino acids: CASSEMTVWETQYF. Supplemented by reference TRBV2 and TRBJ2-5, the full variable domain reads EPEVTQTPSHQVTQMGQEVILRCVPISNHLYFYWYRQILGQKVEFLVSFYNNEISEKSEIFDDQFSVERPDGSNFTLKIRSTKLEDSAMYFCASSEMTVWETQYFGPGTRLLVL.

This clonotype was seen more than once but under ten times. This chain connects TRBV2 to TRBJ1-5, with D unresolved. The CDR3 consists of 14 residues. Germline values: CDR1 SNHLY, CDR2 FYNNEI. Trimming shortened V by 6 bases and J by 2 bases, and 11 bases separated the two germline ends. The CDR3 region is CASSPGHGNQPQHF. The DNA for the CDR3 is TGTGCCAGCAGCCCCGGGCACGGCAATCAGCCCCAGCATTTT. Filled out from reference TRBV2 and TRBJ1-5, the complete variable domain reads EPEVTQTPSHQVTQMGQEVILRCVPISNHLYFYWYRQILGQKVEFLVSFYNNEISEKSEIFDDQFSVERPDGSNFTLKIRSTKLEDSAMYFCASSPGHGNQPQHFGDGTRLSIL.

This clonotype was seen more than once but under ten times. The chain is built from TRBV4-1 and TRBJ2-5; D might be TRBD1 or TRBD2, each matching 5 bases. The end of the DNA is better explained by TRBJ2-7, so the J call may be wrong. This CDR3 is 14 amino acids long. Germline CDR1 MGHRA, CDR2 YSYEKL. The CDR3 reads CASRWGTASYEQYF. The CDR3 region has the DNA TGCGCCAGCCGGTGGGGGACGGCGTCCTACGAGCAGTACTTC.

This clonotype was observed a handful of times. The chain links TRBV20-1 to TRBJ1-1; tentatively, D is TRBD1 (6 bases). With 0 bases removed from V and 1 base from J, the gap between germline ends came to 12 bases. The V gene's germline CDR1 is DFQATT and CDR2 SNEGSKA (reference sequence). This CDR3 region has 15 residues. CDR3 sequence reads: CSARDRRGGNTEAFF. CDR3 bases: TGCAGTGCTAGAGATCGGAGAGGGGGGAACACTGAAGCTTTCTTT.

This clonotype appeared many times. The CDR3 DNA reads TGTGCCAGCAGCTTGGACAGGGCGAGCTATGGCTACACCTTC. Amino acid sequence: CASSLDRASYGYTF. The chain combines TRBV12-3 or TRBV12-4 with TRBJ1-2; 8 bases align to TRBD1. The CDR3 runs to 14 residues. V was pared by 6 bases and J by 4 bases, with 7 bases of the junction left unmatched.

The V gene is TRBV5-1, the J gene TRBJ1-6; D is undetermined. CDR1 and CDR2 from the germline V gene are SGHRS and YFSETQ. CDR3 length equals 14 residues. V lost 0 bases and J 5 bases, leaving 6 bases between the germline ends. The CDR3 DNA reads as TGCGCCAGCAGCTTGGGCCACGATAATTCACCCCTCCACTTT. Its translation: CASSLGHDNSPLHF. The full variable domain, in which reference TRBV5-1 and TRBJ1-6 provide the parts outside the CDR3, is KAGVTQTPRYLIKTRGQQVTLSCSPISGHRSVSWYQQTPGQGLQFLFEYFSETQRNKGNFPGRFSGRQFSNSRSEMNVSTLELGDSALYLCASSLGHDNSPLHFGNGTRLTVT.

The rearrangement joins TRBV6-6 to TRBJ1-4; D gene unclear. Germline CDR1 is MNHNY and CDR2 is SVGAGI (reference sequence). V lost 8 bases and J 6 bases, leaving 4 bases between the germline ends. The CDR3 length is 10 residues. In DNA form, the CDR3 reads TGTGCCAGCTGGGATGAAAAACTGTTTTTT. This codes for CASWDEKLFF.

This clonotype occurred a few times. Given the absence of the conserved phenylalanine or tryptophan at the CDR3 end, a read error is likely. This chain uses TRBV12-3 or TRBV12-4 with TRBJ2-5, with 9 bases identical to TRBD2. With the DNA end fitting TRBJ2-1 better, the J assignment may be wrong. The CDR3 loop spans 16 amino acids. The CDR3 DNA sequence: TGTGCCAGCAGGGGGGGGAGCGGGGGGTTCTACAATGAGCAGTTCCTC. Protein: CASRGGSGGFYNEQFL.

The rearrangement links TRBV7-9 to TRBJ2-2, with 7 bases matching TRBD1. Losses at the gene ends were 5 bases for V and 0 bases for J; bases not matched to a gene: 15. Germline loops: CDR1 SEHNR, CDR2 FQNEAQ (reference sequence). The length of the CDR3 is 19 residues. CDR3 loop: CASSRTGVLVLSNTGELFF. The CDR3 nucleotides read TGTGCCAGCAGCCGGACAGGAGTTTTGGTCCTATCGAACACCGGGGAGCTGTTTTTT. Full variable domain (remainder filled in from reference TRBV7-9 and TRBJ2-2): DTGVSQNPRHKITKRGQNVTFRCDPISEHNRLYWYRQTLGQGPEFLTYFQNEAQLEKSRLLSDRFSAERPKGSFSTLEIQRTEQGDSAMYLCASSRTGVLVLSNTGELFFGEGSRLTVL.

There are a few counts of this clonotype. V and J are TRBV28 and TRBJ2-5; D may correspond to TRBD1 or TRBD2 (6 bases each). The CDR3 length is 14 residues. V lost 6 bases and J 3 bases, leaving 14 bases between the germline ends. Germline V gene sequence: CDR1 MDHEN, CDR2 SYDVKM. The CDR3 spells CASRPGGSEETQYF. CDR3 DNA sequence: TGTGCCAGCAGACCCGGGGGCTCTGAAGAGACCCAGTACTTC.